The next 8 T cell receptor beta chains were all read from a single sample in a study of cytomegalovirus exposure and HLA in healthy donors. Clones were sequenced by immunoSEQ multiplex PCR, and TCRdb holds only the in-frame ones, with some missing. The sample holds over 45,000 clones; over 85% are singletons and the top ten take roughly 6%. The sequenced sample was PBMCs. These receptors were collected from a woman younger than 30 in good health and CMV-seronegative.

This chain connects TRBV14 to TRBJ2-7; D ambiguous. The V and J ends lost 6 bases and 1 base respectively, with 13 bases between them. The CDR3 extends over 14 amino acids. The germline V gene has CDR1 SGHDN and CDR2 FVKESK. CDR3 DNA sequence: TGTGCCAGCAGTTTCCCTGGGCTGTCCTACGAGCAGTACTTC. Amino acid sequence: CASSFPGLSYEQYF.

The J gene is TRBJ2-2, the V gene TRBV30; TRBD2 agrees at 10 bases. Germline lookup yields CDR1 GTSNPN and CDR2 SVGIG (reference sequence). Trimming took 2 bases from V and 8 from J; bases not matched to a gene: 11. The CDR3 totals 16 residues. The CDR3 protein is CAWSRTPYSGRGELFF. The DNA for the CDR3 is TGTGCCTGGAGTCGTACTCCATATAGCGGGAGGGGGGAGCTGTTTTTT.

This chain links TRBV5-6 with TRBJ2-7, with 13 positions matching TRBD2. V lost 6 bases, J lost 1 base, and 10 bases stayed unmatched. This CDR3 spans 17 amino acids. Germline assignment: CDR1 SGHDT and CDR2 YYEEEE. The CDR3 region has the DNA TGTGCCAGCACCCGTCGGACTAGCGGGGGTAAATCCTACGAGCAGTACTTC. Translated, it gives CASTRRTSGGKSYEQYF. Full variable domain (outside the CDR3, taken from reference TRBV5-6 and TRBJ2-7): DAGVTQSPTHLIKTRGQQVTLRCSPKSGHDTVSWYQQALGQGPQFIFQYYEEEERQRGNFPDRFSGHQFPNYSSELNVNALLLGDSALYLCASTRRTSGGKSYEQYFGPGTRLTVT.

The V gene is TRBV18, the J gene TRBJ2-3, with D possibly being TRBD2 (5 bases). The CDR3 runs 15 residues. The germline V and J ends were trimmed by 3 bases and 5 bases, with 15 bases remaining between them. CDR1 and CDR2 (germline): KGHSH, LQKENI. CDR3 in DNA: TGTGCCAGCTCACCCCCCTTGGACTCCGGAGATACGCAGTATTTT. This sequence encodes CASSPPLDSGDTQYF.

The count of this clone is one. The V and J genes are TRBV10-3 and TRBJ2-7, with 8 bases fitting TRBD2. Trimming cost V 11 bases and J 1 base; bases outside gene matches: 10. This CDR3 contains 14 residues. Germline V gene lookup returns CDR1 ENHRY and CDR2 SYGVKD. DNA for the CDR3: TGTGCCGCCTGGACTAGCTGGGGGTCCTACGAGCAGTACGTC. This encodes CAAWTSWGSYEQYV.

The gene calls are TRBV18 and TRBJ1-4, with a weak D call TRBD1 (6 bases). Germline lookup yields CDR1 KGHSH and CDR2 LQKENI. The CDR3 has 16 amino acids. The V gene lost 4 bases and the J gene lost 5 bases, with 17 bases spanning the gap. The CDR3 DNA sequence: TGTGCCAGCTCACAAAACACCGGGACACCGAATGAAAAACTGTTTTTT. Translation: CASSQNTGTPNEKLFF.

V is TRBV7-7 and J is TRBJ2-5; 8 bases are a match to TRBD2. The CDR3 is 16 residues long. Germline V CDR1 and CDR2: SSHAT, FNYEAQ (reference sequence). Trimming removed 1 base from V and 4 bases from J; junction bases left unmatched: 8. In DNA form, the CDR3 reads TGTGCCAGCAGCTTAGGCGGGGGGCCTGCCGGAGAGACCCAGTACTTC. The encoded protein is CASSLGGGPAGETQYF. Supplemented by reference TRBV7-7 and TRBJ2-5, the full variable domain reads GAGVSQSPRYKVTKRGQDVTLRCDPISSHATLYWYQQALGQGPEFLTYFNYEAQPDKSGLPSDRFSAERPEGSISTLTIQRTEQRDSAMYRCASSLGGGPAGETQYFGPGTRLLVL.

The chain uses TRBV4-1 and TRBJ1-2; 7 positions agree with TRBD1. The V gene's germline CDR1 is MGHRA and CDR2 YSYEKL. V lost 3 bases to trimming and J lost 5 bases; unmatched junction nucleotides: 9. This CDR3 has 15 amino acids. CDR3 in amino acids: CASSQFVTGVYGYTF. The CDR3, as DNA: TGCGCCAGCAGCCAGTTCGTTACAGGGGTGTATGGCTACACCTTC.